The entry below gives a single T cell receptor (beta chain) sequence along with its context. The sample originates from a study of blood T cell repertoires in COVID-19. The authors' processing: Amplifying reference gene primers gave estimates of nucleated cell counts. TCRdb's copy holds only in-frame clones and misses some; the assay was immunoSEQ multiplex PCR. V and J calls and clone size are those listed in that table; D and trimming were worked out from the DNA. The sample lists more than 400,000 clones; less than 95% were seen once. The sequencing sample was made of PBMCs or T cells enriched from blood (not recorded which). The TCR was taken from a man younger than 35 who had recovered from COVID-19.

The CDR3 spells CASSSGQGSPLHF. CDR3 bases: TGTGCCAGCAGCTCAGGACAGGGGTCACCCCTCCACTTT. The chain has TRBV7-2 and TRBJ1-6, with 9 nucleotides matching TRBD1. V lost 4 bases, J lost 10 bases, and 2 bases stayed unmatched. The CDR3 runs 13 residues. Germline V gives CDR1 SGHTA, CDR2 FQGNSA.